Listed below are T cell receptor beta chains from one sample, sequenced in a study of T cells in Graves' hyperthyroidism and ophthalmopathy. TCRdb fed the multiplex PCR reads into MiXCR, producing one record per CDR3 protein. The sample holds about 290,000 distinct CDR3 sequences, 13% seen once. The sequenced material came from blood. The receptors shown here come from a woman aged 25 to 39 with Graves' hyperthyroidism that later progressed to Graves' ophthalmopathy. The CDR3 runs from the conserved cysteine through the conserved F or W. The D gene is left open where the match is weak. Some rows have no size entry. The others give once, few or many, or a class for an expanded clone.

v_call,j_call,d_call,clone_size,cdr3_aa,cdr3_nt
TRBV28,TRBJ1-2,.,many,CASSLRGNGYGYTF,TGTGCCAGCAGTTTACGGGGGAATGGCTATGGCTACACCTTC
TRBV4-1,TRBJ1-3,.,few,CASEGSGNTIYF,TGCGCCAGCGAAGGTTCTGGAAACACCATATATTTT
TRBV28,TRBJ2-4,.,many,CASSSRLTNIQYF,TGTGCCAGCAGTTCGCGGCTAACGAACATTCAGTACTTC
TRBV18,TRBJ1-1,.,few,CASSPFGLDSLSPDTEAFF,TGTGCCAGCTCACCTTTTGGATTGGACAGCCTCAGCCCTGACACTGAAGCTTTCTTT
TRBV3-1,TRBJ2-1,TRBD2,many,CASSRLAGGPGNNEQFF,TGTGCCAGCAGCCGTCTAGCGGGAGGGCCGGGAAACAATGAGCAGTTCTTC
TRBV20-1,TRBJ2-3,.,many,CRPTGVKTDTQYF,TGCAGGCCGACGGGGGTGAAAACAGATACGCAGTATTTT
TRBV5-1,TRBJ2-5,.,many,CASSLRSARETQYF,TGCGCCAGCAGCTTGAGGTCTGCCAGAGAGACCCAGTACTTC
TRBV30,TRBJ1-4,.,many,CAWEDGDEKLFF,TGTGCCTGGGAGGACGGTGATGAAAAACTGTTTTTT
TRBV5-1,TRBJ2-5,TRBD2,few,CASSLSPHRLAGGYQETQYF,TGCGCCAGCAGCTTGTCACCACACCGACTAGCGGGAGGGTACCAAGAGACCCAGTACTTC
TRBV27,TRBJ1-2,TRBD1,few,CASRTGGGNYGYTF,TGTGCCAGCAGAACAGGGGGAGGTAACTATGGCTACACCTTC
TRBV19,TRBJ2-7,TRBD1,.,CASRGQGATKTYEQYF,TGTGCCAGTAGGGGACAGGGGGCCACTAAAACCTACGAGCAGTACTTC
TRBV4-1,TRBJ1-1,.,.,CASRRTGRTEAFF,TGCGCCAGCAGGAGGACGGGGAGAACTGAAGCTTTCTTT
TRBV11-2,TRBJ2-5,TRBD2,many,CASSFPLGGETQYF,TGTGCCAGCAGCTTTCCGCTGGGGGGGGAGACCCAGTACTTC
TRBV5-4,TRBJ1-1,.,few,CASGSVGGGTEAFF,TGTGCCAGCGGTAGTGTCGGAGGAGGGACTGAAGCTTTCTTT
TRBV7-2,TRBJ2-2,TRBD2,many,CASSLVPGGYTGELFF,TGTGCCAGCAGCTTAGTTCCGGGAGGGTACACCGGGGAGCTGTTTTTT
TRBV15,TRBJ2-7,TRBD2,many,CATSRWLAGGVGEQYF,TGTGCCACCAGCAGGTGGCTAGCGGGAGGTGTTGGCGAGCAGTACTTC
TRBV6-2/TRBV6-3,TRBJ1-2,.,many,CASTFLAGYGYTF,TGTGCCAGCACCTTTCTTGCTGGTTATGGCTACACCTTC
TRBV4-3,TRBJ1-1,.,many,CASSQDIRGAEAFF,TGCGCCAGCAGCCAAGATATACGGGGTGCTGAAGCTTTCTTT
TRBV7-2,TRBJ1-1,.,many,CASSLLGANTEAFF,TGTGCCAGCAGCTTATTGGGGGCGAACACTGAAGCTTTCTTT
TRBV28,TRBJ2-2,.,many,CASSTGTYYLTGELFF,TGTGCCAGCAGTACCGGGACATACTACCTCACCGGGGAGCTGTTTTTT
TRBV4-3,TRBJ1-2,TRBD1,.,CASSQHGDRGKGGYTF,TGCGCCAGCAGCCAACACGGGGACAGGGGCAAAGGTGGCTACACCTTC
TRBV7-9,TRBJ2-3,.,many,CASSLFPDTDTQYF,TGTGCCAGCAGCTTGTTTCCTGACACAGATACGCAGTATTTT
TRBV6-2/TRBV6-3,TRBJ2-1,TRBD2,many,CASSVLISGTDNEQFF,TGTGCCAGCAGTGTCCTAATTAGCGGGACTGACAATGAGCAGTTCTTC
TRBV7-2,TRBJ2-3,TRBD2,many,CASSAAFGTSGFSTDTQYF,TGTGCCAGCAGCGCAGCGTTCGGGACTAGCGGGTTTAGCACAGATACGCAGTATTTT
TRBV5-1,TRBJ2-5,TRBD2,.,CASSSSRGSQETQYF,TGCGCCAGCAGCTCATCGCGGGGGTCTCAAGAGACCCAGTACTTC
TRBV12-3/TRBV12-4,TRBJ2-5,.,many,CASSYLRDSLEAQYF,TGTGCCAGCAGTTACCTCCGGGACTCCCTAGAGGCCCAGTACTTC
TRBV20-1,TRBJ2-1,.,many,CSARGTRGGNNEQFF,TGCAGTGCTAGAGGCACCCGTGGTGGGAACAATGAGCAGTTCTTC
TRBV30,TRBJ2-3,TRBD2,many,CAWRKGLPGGDTQYF,TGTGCCTGGAGAAAGGGGCTGCCCGGGGGGGATACGCAGTATTTT
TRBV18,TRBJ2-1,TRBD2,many,CASSPRGLGYNEQFF,TGTGCCAGCTCACCACGTGGACTAGGGTACAATGAGCAGTTCTTC
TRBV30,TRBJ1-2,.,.,CAWSRALGYGYTF,TGTGCCTGGAGTCGGGCCTTAGGGTATGGCTACACCTTC
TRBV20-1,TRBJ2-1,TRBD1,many,CSARDYERTGVNEQFF,TGCAGTGCTAGAGACTACGAAAGGACAGGGGTAAATGAGCAGTTCTTC
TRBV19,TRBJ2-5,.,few,CASSIWPGETQYF,TGTGCCAGTAGTATTTGGCCGGGGGAGACCCAGTACTTC
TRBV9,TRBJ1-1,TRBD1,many,CASSGKQGRSTEAFF,TGTGCCAGCAGCGGAAAACAGGGGAGATCCACTGAAGCTTTCTTT
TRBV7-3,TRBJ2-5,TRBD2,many,CASSPTGLKETQYF,TGTGCCAGCAGCCCGACGGGACTAAAGGAGACCCAGTACTTC
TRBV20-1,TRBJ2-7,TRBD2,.,CSARPSAGGPLGEQYF,TGCAGTGCTAGGCCCTCGGCGGGAGGGCCTCTAGGTGAGCAGTACTTC
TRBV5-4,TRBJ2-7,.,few,CASSLESEQSEQYF,TGTGCCAGCAGCCTGGAGAGTGAGCAGTCCGAGCAGTACTTC
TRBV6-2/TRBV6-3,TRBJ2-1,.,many,CASSYGDSYNEQFF,TGTGCCAGCAGTTACGGGGATTCCTACAATGAGCAGTTCTTC
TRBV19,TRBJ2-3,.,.,CASSKGQIFTDTQYF,TGTGCCAGTAGTAAAGGACAGATCTTCACAGATACGCAGTATTTT
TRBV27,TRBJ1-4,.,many,CASSVGWANEKLFF,TGTGCCAGCAGTGTTGGATGGGCTAATGAAAAACTGTTTTTT
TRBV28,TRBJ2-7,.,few,CASSAPHRVESYEQYF,TGTGCCAGCAGTGCGCCCCATCGGGTGGAATCCTACGAGCAGTACTTC
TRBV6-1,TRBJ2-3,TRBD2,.,CASSSLAGGGSTQYF,TGTGCCAGCAGCTCACTAGCGGGAGGCGGATCTACGCAGTATTTT
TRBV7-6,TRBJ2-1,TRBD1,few,CASSLEGASEQFF,TGTGCCAGCAGCTTAGAGGGGGCTAGTGAGCAGTTCTTC
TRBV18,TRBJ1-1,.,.,CASSPSALELAGNTEAFF,TGTGCCAGCTCACCGTCCGCCTTAGAACTGGCGGGGAACACTGAAGCTTTCTTT
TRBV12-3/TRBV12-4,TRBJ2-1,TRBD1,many,CASSLGTGPYNEQFF,TGTGCCAGCAGTTTAGGGACAGGACCTTACAATGAGCAGTTCTTC
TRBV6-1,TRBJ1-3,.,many,CASRRFDSTSGNTIYF,TGTGCCAGCAGGAGATTCGACAGCACCTCTGGAAACACCATATATTTT
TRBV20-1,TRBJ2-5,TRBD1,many,CSAHTGDPLETQYF,TGCAGTGCCCACACAGGGGACCCTCTGGAGACCCAGTACTTC
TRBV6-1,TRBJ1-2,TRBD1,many,CASSHGQALNYGYTF,TGTGCCAGCAGTCATGGACAGGCCCTTAACTATGGCTACACCTTC
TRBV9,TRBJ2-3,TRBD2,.,CASSVGLGFTDTQYF,TGTGCCAGCAGCGTGGGACTAGGATTCACAGATACGCAGTATTTT
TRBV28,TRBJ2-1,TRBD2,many,CASSLETSGRRNEQFF,TGTGCCAGCAGTTTAGAGACTAGCGGGAGACGGAATGAGCAGTTCTTC
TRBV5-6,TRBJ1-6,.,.,CASSFSGLHIPLHF,TGTGCCAGCAGCTTCTCCGGACTCCATATCCCCCTCCACTTT
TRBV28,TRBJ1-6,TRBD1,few,CASSFYGTGNSPLHF,TGTGCCAGCAGTTTCTACGGGACAGGAAATTCACCCCTCCACTTT
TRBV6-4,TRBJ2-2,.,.,CASSAGGRTGELFF,TGTGCCAGCAGCGCCGGGGGGCGCACCGGGGAGCTGTTTTTT
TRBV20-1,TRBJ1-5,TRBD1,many,CSATEAGGVGGNQPQHF,TGCAGTGCTACAGAGGCAGGGGGCGTCGGTGGCAATCAGCCCCAGCATTTT